The clone carrying this T cell receptor (beta chain) was observed at least ten times. The target antigen is unknown. The germline V and J ends were trimmed by 3 bases and 1 base, with 10 bases remaining between them. Germline V lookup: CDR1 SEHNR, CDR2 FQNEAQ (reference sequence). The length of the CDR3 is 14 residues. This entry belongs to a study of CD8+CD57+ T cells in acquired aplastic anemia. Patients sequenced had flow cytometry evidence of CD8+CD57+ cell expansion. CDR3 and TCR beta VDJ profiling relied on a genomic DNA template. TCRdb re-analysed the reads in MiXCR, keeping a single row per CDR3 protein. The sample carries around 160,000 distinct CDR3 sequences, around 50% recorded once. Notes on the study in general: Roughly 31 CD8+ CDR3 sequences occurred in both the patients and the controls. Patients did not significantly differ from controls in CD8+ Simpson's diversity.

The sequence was obtained from a human donor with aplastic anemia. The source material was sorted CD4+, CD8+, or CD8+CD57+ T cells (not recorded which) from PBMCs. The chain employs TRBV7-9 and TRBJ2-7, with D possibly being TRBD1 or TRBD2 (5 bases each). The CDR3 here is CASSFPGSSYEQYF. The CDR3 bases are TGTGCCAGCAGCTTCCCAGGGAGTTCCTACGAGCAGTACTTC.